This is a list of T cell receptor beta chains from one sample in a study of cytomegalovirus exposure and HLA in healthy donors. This table comes from immunoSEQ multiplex PCR, and its TCRdb copy is limited to in-frame clones, with some not included. The sample has around 110,000 clones; around 10% are singletons. Sequenced: PBMCs. All receptors come from a man aged 25-45 years in good health and CMV-seronegative. The CDR3 runs from the conserved cysteine through the conserved F or W. D genes are given only for firm matches. Size values are once, few and many counts, or a class for expanded clones, and some rows have none.

>TRBJ2-6|TRBV4-3|.|few
TGCGCCAGCAGCCAAGATGTGGCAACTGGGGCCAACGTCCTGACTTTC
CASSQDVATGANVLTF
>TRBJ2-7|TRBV19|TRBD1|few
TGTGCCAGTACCCCGGGACAGGGGGAGTACGAGCAGTACTTC
CASTPGQGEYEQYF
>TRBJ2-2|TRBV4-1|.|.
TGCGCCAGCAGCCACAGTCCCCCGACGCGGCAGGGTAGCACCGGGGAGCTGTTTTTT
CASSHSPPTRQGSTGELFF
>TRBJ1-1|TRBV6-6|.|.
TGTGCCAGCAGTTACGGCAGTATGAACACTGAAGCTTTCTTT
CASSYGSMNTEAFF
>TRBJ1-3|TRBV7-6|TRBD1|.
TGTGCCAGCAGCCAAACAGGGGGTGGAAACACCATATATTTT
CASSQTGGGNTIYF
>TRBJ1-2|TRBV6-5|TRBD1|few
TGTGCCGGCAGTTACTCGGCAGGGGGCGGCTATGGCTACACCTTC
CAGSYSAGGGYGYTF
>TRBJ2-7|TRBV28|TRBD1|few
TGTGCCAGCAGTTTCGGGACAGGGACCCGCGAGCAGTACTTC
CASSFGTGTREQYF
>TRBJ1-2|TRBV9|TRBD1|few
TGTGCCAGCAGCGTAGGACAGGGAGCCTATGGCTACACCTTC
CASSVGQGAYGYTF
>TRBJ1-1|TRBV9|TRBD1|.
TGTGCCAGCAGCCCGGACAGGATGAACACTGAAGCTTTCTTT
CASSPDRMNTEAFF
>TRBJ1-6|TRBV7-2|TRBD1|few
TGTGCCAGCAGCTTAGTCCGGGACAGGAGAAGTAATTCACCCCTCCACTTT
CASSLVRDRRSNSPLHF
>TRBJ1-1|TRBV6-5|TRBD1|.
TGTGCCAGCAGTTTGGGACAGGGGGCTGAAGCTTTCTTT
CASSLGQGAEAFF
>TRBJ1-3|TRBV4-1|.|.
TGCGCCAGCAGCCAAGATCCGCGCCCTGGAAACACCATATATTTT
CASSQDPRPGNTIYF
>TRBJ2-7|TRBV19|.|.
TGTGCCAGTAGGACAGGCTGGGGCGAGCAGTACTTC
CASRTGWGEQYF
>TRBJ2-1|TRBV9|TRBD2|few
TGTGCCAGCAACGCCGGGACTAAAAGGTCCGATGAGCAGTTCTTC
CASNAGTKRSDEQFF
>TRBJ2-7|TRBV27|.|.
TGTGCCAGCAGTCTAGGGGGTTCCAGCGAGCAGTACTTC
CASSLGGSSEQYF
>TRBJ1-1|TRBV29-1|TRBD1|few
TGCAGCGTTGAAGTTGGACAGGGACGGGGTATCACTGAAGCTTTCTTT
CSVEVGQGRGITEAFF
>TRBJ2-7|TRBV6-1|.|.
TGTGCCAGCAGTGAAGCCCACTACGAGCAGTACTTC
CASSEAHYEQYF
>TRBJ2-3|TRBV10-3|.|.
TGTGCCATCAAGAACGACAGGACGGACACAGATACGCAGTATTTT
CAIKNDRTDTDTQYF
>TRBJ2-7|TRBV28|TRBD2|.
TGTGCCAGCAGTCCCTCGGGGACTAGCGGGAGCCGAGGCGAGCAGTACTTC
CASSPSGTSGSRGEQYF
>TRBJ1-2|TRBV18|.|.
TGTGCCAGCTCACCATCGGTGGGCTACACCTTC
CASSPSVGYTF
>TRBJ2-3|TRBV7-2|TRBD2|.
TGTGCCAGCAGCTTACTAGCGGGGGGAACAGATACGCAGTATTTT
CASSLLAGGTDTQYF
>TRBJ2-7|TRBV19|TRBD2|few
TGTGCCAGTAGTATCCCTAGCGGGGGGACCTACGAGCAGTACTTC
CASSIPSGGTYEQYF
>TRBJ2-7|TRBV29-1|.|few
TGCAGCGTTGAAGTAGGACTTCACAGCTCCTACGAGCAGTACTTC
CSVEVGLHSSYEQYF
>TRBJ2-7|TRBV5-1|.|.
TGCGCCAGCAGCCGAGGACAGTTCTACGAGCAGTACTTC
CASSRGQFYEQYF
>TRBJ2-7|TRBV6-1|TRBD2|.
TGTGCCAGTTTTACTAGCGGGGGGGCCTACGAGCAGTACTTC
CASFTSGGAYEQYF
>TRBJ2-7|TRBV29-1|.|.
TGCAGCGTCCAGCTTGGAAAGAGGGGGCGGGGCGAGCAGTACTTC
CSVQLGKRGRGEQYF
>TRBJ2-1|TRBV28|TRBD2|.
TGTGCCAGCAGTGAGGGACTAGCGGGAAGGACCGGTGAGCAGTTCTTC
CASSEGLAGRTGEQFF
>TRBJ1-2|TRBV27|.|.
TGTGCCAGCAGTGTATACTTCGGGTTCTATGGCTACACCTTC
CASSVYFGFYGYTF
>TRBJ2-7|TRBV18|TRBD1|few
TGTGCCAGCTCACCCCAGGGGGATAGTTCGTACGAGCAGTACTTC
CASSPQGDSSYEQYF
>TRBJ2-5|TRBV18|.|.
TGTGCCAGCTCTCGCCAAGAGACCCAGTACTTC
CASSRQETQYF
>TRBJ1-5|TRBV29-1|TRBD1|.
TGCAGCGGGGGACAGGGTGACCAGCCCCAGCATTTT
CSGGQGDQPQHF
>TRBJ1-3|TRBV30|.|.
TGTGCCTGGAGTTCGAGCTCTGGAAACACCATATATTTT
CAWSSSSGNTIYF
>TRBJ1-1|TRBV5-4|TRBD1|.
TGTGCCAGCAGCGGGGGACAGGAAGCTTTCTTT
CASSGGQEAFF
>TRBJ1-6|TRBV6-6|.|few
TGTGCCAGCAGACCACAGGGCTATTCACCCCTCCACTTT
CASRPQGYSPLHF
>TRBJ1-5|TRBV25-1|TRBD1|.
TGTGCCAGCAGTTTACAGGGGGTCAATCAGCCCCAGCATTTT
CASSLQGVNQPQHF
>TRBJ2-2|TRBV18|TRBD1|.
TGTGCCAGCTCACCACCGAGAGGGGGCAGTGGCACCGGGGAGCTGTTTTTT
CASSPPRGGSGTGELFF
>TRBJ1-1|TRBV28|.|.
TGTGCCACCCACCTTAGGGGCTCCGGGGCTTTCTTT
CATHLRGSGAFF
>TRBJ2-7|TRBV28|TRBD1|.
TGTGCCAGCAGTTTACCTGGTTCCAGGGACAGGGGGCTGTACGAGCAGTACTTC
CASSLPGSRDRGLYEQYF
>TRBJ1-5|TRBV27|.|.
TGTGCCAGCAGTCCCACAGGGCGTAGCATTAATCAGCCCCAGCATTTT
CASSPTGRSINQPQHF
>TRBJ2-7|TRBV5-6|TRBD1|.
TGTGCCAGCAGCGCCGGGACAGGGGACTACGAGCAGTACTTC
CASSAGTGDYEQYF
>TRBJ2-7|TRBV19|TRBD2|few
TGTGCCAGCGGAGCTAGCGGGAGTTCCTACGAGCAGTACTTC
CASGASGSSYEQYF
>TRBJ1-1|TRBV27|.|.
TGTGCCAGCAGTGTTGGTACTCCATTGTTGTACACTGAAGCTTTCTTT
CASSVGTPLLYTEAFF
>TRBJ1-1|TRBV9|.|.
TGTGCCAGCAGCCCCCTTAGAAGGAACACTGAAGCTTTCTTT
CASSPLRRNTEAFF
>TRBJ2-5|TRBV4-1|.|.
TGCGCCAGCAGCCAAGATCGGGGGTACGGGGAGACCCAGTACTTC
CASSQDRGYGETQYF
>TRBJ1-1|TRBV29-1|.|.
TGCAGCGTTGGAGTCGAGCCCATGAACACTGAAGCTTTCTTT
CSVGVEPMNTEAFF
>TRBJ2-5|TRBV11-2|TRBD2|few
TGTGCCAGCAGCCCCCGGACTAGCGGGGGAGGAGAGACCCAGTACTTC
CASSPRTSGGGETQYF
>TRBJ2-7|TRBV25-1|TRBD2|few
TGTGCCAGCAGTGCCGGGACTAGCGGACCGCAGTACTTC
CASSAGTSGPQYF
>TRBJ1-6|TRBV30|.|.
TGTGCCTGGAGCTTAGACATCAGCTCCTATAATTCACCCCTCCACTTT
CAWSLDISSYNSPLHF
>TRBJ2-7|TRBV5-4|TRBD2|few
TGTGCCAGCAGCTTATATGGAGCGGGAGGGCCAAATCGCCACGAGCAGTACTTC
CASSLYGAGGPNRHEQYF
>TRBJ2-7|TRBV13|.|.
TGTGCCAGCAGCTTACGCTCCTACGAGCAGTACTTC
CASSLRSYEQYF